Listed below are T cell receptor beta chains from one sample, sequenced in a study of T cells after yellow fever vaccination. TCRdb reprocessed the 5' RACE reads via MiXCR and lists one record per CDR3 protein. The table has some 400,000 distinct CDR3 sequences, under 20% seen once; the top ten hold roughly a sixth. This specimen consisted of PBMCs, obtained before the yellow fever booster vaccination. Receptor source: a man aged 18 to 30 who received the YFV17D yellow fever vaccine. Each CDR3 is given with its conserved first and last residue. A D gene is named only where the DNA matches it firmly. Some rows mark clone size as missing; the rest say once, few, many or name a class of expanded clone.

V: TRBV9; J: TRBJ2-2; size: few; D: -; CDR3: CASSSGADTGELFF; DNA: TGTGCCAGCAGCTCCGGAGCGGACACCGGGGAGCTGTTTTTT
V: TRBV7-2; J: TRBJ2-1; size: -; D: -; CDR3: CASSLYRPVEQFF; DNA: TGTGCCAGCAGCTTATACCGCCCAGTTGAGCAGTTCTTC
V: TRBV6-5; J: TRBJ1-2; size: -; D: TRBD1; CDR3: CASSLHRGRNGYTF; DNA: TGTGCCAGCAGTCTCCACAGGGGGCGAAATGGCTACACCTTC
V: TRBV7-6; J: TRBJ2-2; size: many; D: TRBD2; CDR3: CASNGPGSGGSNTGELFF; DNA: TGTGCCAGCAACGGTCCGGGTAGCGGGGGCTCGAACACCGGGGAGCTGTTTTTT
V: TRBV2; J: TRBJ2-7; size: -; D: TRBD1; CDR3: CASEGTASYEQYF; DNA: TGTGCCAGTGAGGGGACAGCCTCCTACGAGCAGTACTTC
V: TRBV6-5; J: TRBJ1-6; size: few; D: -; CDR3: CASSYSHQGPNSPLHF; DNA: TGTGCCAGCAGTTACTCGCATCAGGGGCCTAATTCACCCCTCCACTTT
V: TRBV11-2; J: TRBJ1-5; size: -; D: -; CDR3: CASSLVKSNREPQHF; DNA: TGTGCCAGCAGCTTAGTAAAGAGTAACCGGGAGCCCCAGCATTTT
V: TRBV5-6; J: TRBJ1-4; size: -; D: -; CDR3: CASSLATWEKLFF; DNA: TGTGCCAGCAGCTTGGCCACCTGGGAAAAACTGTTTTTT
V: TRBV12-3/TRBV12-4; J: TRBJ2-2; size: -; D: TRBD2; CDR3: CASSPSGGAPGELFF; DNA: TGTGCCAGCAGCCCTAGCGGGGGGGCCCCCGGGGAGCTGTTTTTT
V: TRBV4-2; J: TRBJ1-1; size: -; D: -; CDR3: CASSQDLGGTEAFF; DNA: TGTGCCAGCAGCCAAGATCTCGGTGGGACTGAAGCTTTCTTT
V: TRBV7-9; J: TRBJ2-3; size: -; D: -; CDR3: CASSLGEGDGRTDTQYF; DNA: TGTGCCAGCAGCTTAGGGGAGGGGGACGGACGCACAGATACGCAGTATTTT
V: TRBV7-9; J: TRBJ2-7; size: -; D: -; CDR3: CASSFGGLAYEQYF; DNA: TGTGCCAGCAGCTTTGGGGGGCTGGCCTACGAGCAGTACTTC
V: TRBV27; J: TRBJ2-3; size: -; D: TRBD2; CDR3: CASSLEGRSGGADTQYF; DNA: TGTGCCAGCAGTTTAGAGGGGCGTAGCGGGGGGGCAGATACGCAGTATTTT
V: TRBV7-2; J: TRBJ2-5; size: -; D: -; CDR3: CASRPTAVQETQYF; DNA: TGTGCCAGCAGGCCAACTGCTGTGCAAGAGACCCAGTACTTC
V: TRBV10-2; J: TRBJ2-3; size: -; D: -; CDR3: CASSEGSHTDTQYF; DNA: TGCGCCAGCAGTGAGGGCAGCCACACAGATACGCAGTATTTT
V: TRBV7-2; J: TRBJ2-3; size: few; D: TRBD2; CDR3: CASSLGASGGTDTQYF; DNA: TGTGCCAGCAGCTTAGGAGCTAGCGGGGGCACAGATACGCAGTATTTT
V: TRBV7-9; J: TRBJ2-2; size: -; D: -; CDR3: CASSQPTETGELFF; DNA: TGTGCCAGCAGTCAACCTACAGAGACCGGGGAGCTGTTTTTT
V: TRBV20-1; J: TRBJ2-1; size: few; D: -; CDR3: CSAPLTFRGNEQFF; DNA: TGCAGTGCTCCCCTTACTTTCAGGGGTAATGAGCAGTTCTTC
V: TRBV5-8; J: TRBJ1-2; size: -; D: -; CDR3: CASSLDVLSPMGYTF; DNA: TGTGCCAGCAGCTTGGACGTCTTGAGCCCCATGGGCTACACCTTC
V: TRBV20-1; J: TRBJ1-1; size: many; D: -; CDR3: CSARDRMNTEAFF; DNA: TGCAGTGCTAGAGACCGGATGAACACTGAAGCTTTCTTT
V: TRBV10-3; J: TRBJ1-3; size: few; D: -; CDR3: CAIGTISGNTIYF; DNA: TGTGCCATCGGGACTATCTCTGGAAACACCATATATTTT
V: TRBV7-2; J: TRBJ2-1; size: -; D: -; CDR3: CASSLTTPDEQFF; DNA: TGTGCCAGCAGCTTAACCACCCCCGATGAGCAGTTCTTC
V: TRBV6-2/TRBV6-3; J: TRBJ1-1; size: few; D: -; CDR3: CAASTVGNTEAFF; DNA: TGTGCCGCGTCCACGGTGGGGAACACTGAAGCTTTCTTT
V: TRBV19; J: TRBJ2-3; size: -; D: TRBD1; CDR3: CASSSRQGRDTQYF; DNA: TGTGCCAGTAGTAGCCGACAGGGCCGGGATACGCAGTATTTT
V: TRBV20-1; J: TRBJ2-1; size: few; D: TRBD2; CDR3: CSAPLAGVSDEQFF; DNA: TGCAGTGCTCCCCTAGCGGGGGTATCCGATGAGCAGTTCTTC
V: TRBV6-2/TRBV6-3; J: TRBJ1-1; size: -; D: -; CDR3: CASSYVGTKLSDGDTEAFF; DNA: TGTGCCAGCAGTTATGTCGGGACAAAATTGTCGGACGGGGACACTGAAGCTTTCTTT
V: TRBV18; J: TRBJ1-2; size: -; D: -; CDR3: CASSPLDSTYNYGYTF; DNA: TGTGCCAGCTCACCTTTGGACAGTACCTATAACTATGGCTACACCTTC
V: TRBV15; J: TRBJ2-3; size: few; D: TRBD2; CDR3: CATSRDQRRGGTDTQYF; DNA: TGTGCCACCAGCAGAGATCAGAGGCGGGGGGGCACAGATACGCAGTATTTT
V: TRBV7-9; J: TRBJ2-2; size: -; D: -; CDR3: CASSLSTGEGANTGELFF; DNA: TGTGCCAGCAGCTTAAGTACCGGGGAAGGGGCCAACACCGGGGAGCTGTTTTTT
V: TRBV10-3; J: TRBJ1-5; size: few; D: -; CDR3: CAIKGNSNQPQHF; DNA: TGTGCCATCAAAGGAAATAGCAATCAGCCCCAGCATTTT
V: TRBV12-3/TRBV12-4; J: TRBJ1-5; size: few; D: TRBD1; CDR3: CASSFVGQGGGNQPQHF; DNA: TGTGCCAGCAGTTTCGTAGGGCAGGGGGGTGGTAATCAGCCCCAGCATTTT